These 5 T cell receptor beta chains came from one sample sequenced in a study of a mutant IDH1 vaccine in newly diagnosed glioma. Their target antigens are unknown. Sequencing used immunoSEQ multiplex PCR; TCRdb keeps in-frame clones, though not all of them. The sample contains tens of thousands of clones, approximately 86% of which appear only once. The time point denotes: week 35, safety follow-up. Every vaccine dose comprised 300 ug of mutant IDH1 20-mer peptide plus topical imiquimod. The sequences come from PBMCs, collected from a glioma patient whose treatment included an IDH1 peptide vaccine. The receptor set was obtained from a young man with glioma.

The CDR3 protein is CASSQERRGGAYQETQYF. The CDR3 DNA reads as TGTGCCAGCAGCCAAGAACGGCGGGGGGGCGCGTACCAAGAGACCCAGTACTTC. This chain uses TRBV4-2 with TRBJ2-5; 9 nucleotides align to TRBD2. Trimming removed 0 bases from V and 0 bases from J; junction bases left unmatched: 8. Germline values: CDR1 LGHNA, CDR2 YNFKEQ. The CDR3 sequence is 18 residues long.

The CDR3 DNA is TGTGCCAGCAGCCTTGCGGGGATTACGAATGAAAAACTGTTTTTT. Translating gives CASSLAGITNEKLFF. The chain couples TRBV7-2 to TRBJ1-4; D is unclear. The ends were cut back, 5 bases at V and 5 bases at J, with 15 bases in the middle. Germline values: CDR1 SGHTA, CDR2 FQGNSA. The CDR3 length is 15 residues.

This chain joins TRBV4-1 and TRBJ1-2; TRBD1 is a possible D gene (5 bases). Deletions cut 5 bases from V and 6 bases from J, with 22 bases between. This CDR3 has 16 residues. Germline CDR1 reads MGHRA; CDR2 reads YSYEKL. The CDR3 reads CASSSSGTGSINGYTF. The CDR3 DNA reads TGCGCCAGCAGCAGCAGCGGGACGGGCAGTATAAATGGCTACACCTTC.

The chain links TRBV10-3 to TRBJ1-3, with D perhaps TRBD1 (6 bases). Germline lookup yields CDR1 ENHRY and CDR2 SYGVKD. V dropped 0 bases and J dropped 2 bases, with 11 bases sitting between them. The CDR3 runs to 16 residues. CDR3 bases: TGTGCCATCAGTGAGTCGAATGGGGGCCCTGGAAACACCATATATTTT. It specifies CAISESNGGPGNTIYF.

In its sample, this clone was seen once. This chain joins TRBV30 and TRBJ1-1, with D perhaps matching TRBD1 (6 bases). V lost 4 bases and J lost 8, with 20 bases in between. The CDR3 extends over 14 amino acids. Germline V gene sequence: CDR1 GTSNPN, CDR2 SVGIG (reference sequence). Here the CDR3 reads CAWKRSGAGEEAFF. The CDR3, as DNA: TGTGCCTGGAAAAGAAGTGGGGCAGGGGAAGAAGCTTTCTTT.